This T cell receptor beta chain comes out of a study of blood T cell repertoires in COVID-19 (dated by TCRdb to the early 2020s). In terms of the full investigation: Samples from collaborators originated in the United States, Italy and Spain and spanned both the acute and convalescent phases of COVID-19. Where available, HLA class I and class II types were obtained from metadata supplied by the sample provider rather than from assay-based typing. The material from the prospective study consisted of cDNA or gDNA derived from T cells, B-cell-depleted T cells, or PBMCs. The repertoires were released in a freely available public database intended as a resource for research on the immune response to SARS-CoV-2. Nearly every sample came with metadata listing a de-identified subject ID, COVID-19 status, age in years and sex. Samples were obtained from the ongoing ImmuneRACE study (first 160 participants) and from over 1,000 subjects provided by 6 global collaborators. Deeply sampled blood TCRbeta repertoires from subjects exposed to, actively infected with, or recovered from COVID-19 were included in the dataset. What the study reported, not specific to this receptor: How much clinical and demographic metadata was included differed by source and by participant, and the metadata was provided uncurated.

V loses 6 bases, J loses 2 bases, and the germline ends lie 16 bases apart. The CDR3, cysteine through phenylalanine, is 15 amino acids long. Only the CDR3 DNA is retained, 45 bases long and in frame from the first base. CDR1 and CDR2 (SGHNT, YYREEE) derive from the germline V gene (reference sequence). Whole blood was collected in K2EDTA tubes by collaborating institutions according to the institutions' own protocols. For TCRbeta analysis, collaborator samples were shipped as frozen whole blood, as isolated PBMCs, or as DNA extracted from either sample type. Turning to this clone: Which antigen it targets is not known. Qualities for individual bases were not recorded, and no much larger clone is one base off.

TCRbeta CDR3 regions were amplified from genomic DNA by means of the immunoSEQ Assay, a bias-controlled multiplex PCR. Per the source publication's procedure: The number of nucleated cells in each sample was estimated by amplification of reference gene primers within the assay. Sequence reads were collapsed and filtered to measure the absolute abundance of every unique TCRbeta CDR3 rearrangement. For each sample, productive Simpson clonality was calculated by taking the square root of Simpson's diversity index across productive rearrangements. TCRdb retrieved this table from immuneACCESS and kept in-frame rearrangements only. Not all clones are present; in checked studies, unresolved V genes account for under half, and no reason is known for the remainder. V and J calls and clone size are copied from that table; D and trimming were computed from the DNA. This sample holds about 190,000 clones; 70% to 90% were observed only once. The ten largest make up around 5% of the sample.

The material sequenced was peripheral blood. The receptor comes from a woman older than 75 with acute or convalescent COVID-19. The chain links TRBV5-4 with TRBJ2-3; D gene: possibly TRBD2, on 5 matching bases. The nucleotide sequence is given as TGTGCCAGCACCCTAGGAGGCTTTACCACAGATACGCAGTATTTT. This sequence encodes CASTLGGFTTDTQYF.